This TCR beta chain was obtained from a study of lymphopenia after photon versus proton radiotherapy (dated by TCRdb to between 2018 and 2021). Describing the broader study: In patients with gastrointestinal tumors who developed high-grade lymphopenia, the study compared the immunological effects of photon radiation therapy with those of proton radiation therapy. The roughly 20 patients in the cohort had gastrointestinal tumors, were treated with either photon or proton therapy, and subsequently developed lymphopenia. The study was designed to characterize how the impact on the immune system differs between the two radiation modalities. The paper as a whole reports these results and caveats: Across the cohort, among patients who died, a greater drop in TCR diversity after the nadir was inversely correlated with overall survival time. The survival association was examined only in patients who died, and the authors described better survival with proton therapy as a possibility, not as a demonstrated result. Once the lymphocyte count had reached its nadir, the repertoires of photon-treated patients showed oligoclonal expansion, particularly of CD8+ Temra cells, and this expansion drove the decline in diversity. During treatment, patients who received photon therapy lost naive T cells and TCR diversity and gained effector/memory populations, whereas patients who received proton therapy remained relatively stable.

The CDR3 sequence holds 17 residues, the cysteine and phenylalanine included. The CDR3 DNA has 51 bases and is translated from base 1. Sequences WSHSY (CDR1) and SAAADI (CDR2) are obtained from the germline V gene. Trimming removed 0 bases from V and 0 bases from J, leaving 14 bases between the germline ends. In regard to this clone: Its antigen has not been determined. Per-nucleotide qualities are absent, and no much larger clonotype sits a single base away.

Library creation used the immunoSEQ multiplex PCR assay. T cell repertoires were profiled with deep sequencing of rearranged TCR beta loci together with multiparametric flow cytometry. TCRdb took this table from immuneACCESS and kept in-frame rearrangements with V and J called. Such tables lack part of the clones; where checked against another copy, unresolved V genes explain under half of the gap, and the rest is unexplained. In all, the sample holds 52,000 or so clones, and roughly nine tenths of those were seen once. Roughly 18% of the sample goes to the ten largest clones. Here the chain combines TRBV10-2 and TRBJ1-2; no confident D gene assignment can be made. The sequence derives from a woman aged 40 to 50 with cholangiocarcinoma. Material: peripheral blood, obtained from a patient treated with photon-based radiotherapy. The CDR3: CASSESIGGGSNYGYTF. The nucleotide sequence is TGCGCCAGCAGTGAGTCGATTGGTGGAGGCTCTAACTATGGCTACACCTTC.